One and the same sample provided the 5 T cell receptor beta chains below, sequenced in a study of metastatic and nonmetastatic thyroid tumors. Patients had received no treatment of any kind before thyroid surgery. TCRdb redid the clone calls on the PCR reads using MiXCR. This sample has tens of thousands of clones, with 26% found just once. Sequences were obtained from blood. These receptors were obtained from a male donor with papillary thyroid cancer or a benign thyroid nodule (not recorded which). Some clones in this sample may be carry-over from other donors' samples.

The chain combines TRBV6-1 with TRBJ2-7; 8 bases are shared with TRBD2. CDR1 is MNHNS and CDR2 is SASEGT in the germline V gene. CDR3 length: 16 amino acids. The ends lost 8 bases at V and 0 bases at J; junction bases unmatched: 12. The CDR3, as DNA: TGTGCCAGCCATCCGTCGGGAGGGGACGACTCCTACGAGCAGTACTTC. This translates into CASHPSGGDDSYEQYF.

This clone was counted many times. This rearrangement joins TRBV7-9 to TRBJ1-1; a possible D gene is TRBD1 (5 bases). In germline, CDR1 is SEHNR, CDR2 FQNEAQ (reference sequence). The germline V and J ends were trimmed by 0 bases and 5 bases, with 10 bases remaining between them. CDR3 length: 14 amino acids. CDR3 DNA: TGTGCCAGCAGCTTAGCGGGGGATAGAACTGAAGCTTTCTTT. Amino acid sequence: CASSLAGDRTEAFF.

At least ten counts were recorded for this clone. This chain links TRBV6-2 or TRBV6-3 with TRBJ2-5, with 8 bases fitting TRBD2. The V gene's germline CDR1 is MNHEY and CDR2 SVGEGT. After removal of 0 bases from V and 0 bases from J, the junction contained 3 bases not matched to a gene. The CDR3 is 16 amino acids. The CDR3 reads CASSYSQREYQETQYF. For the CDR3, the DNA is TGTGCCAGCAGTTACTCTCAGCGGGAGTACCAAGAGACCCAGTACTTC.

V is TRBV6-1 and J is TRBJ2-5, with D possibly matching TRBD1 (6 bases). V gave up 8 bases and J gave up 1 base, with 17 bases separating them. The germline gives CDR1 MNHNS, CDR2 SASEGT. The CDR3 runs 15 residues. Here the CDR3 reads CASSGVRTVQETQYF. In nucleotides, the CDR3 is TGTGCCAGCTCTGGGGTCAGGACAGTCCAAGAGACCCAGTACTTC.

In its sample, this clone was seen many times. V and J are TRBV4-2 and TRBJ2-7; 12 bases are a match to TRBD2. The CDR3 spans 16 residues. The ends lost 4 bases at V and 4 bases at J; junction bases unmatched: 8. The V gene's germline CDR1 is LGHNA and CDR2 YNFKEQ. The CDR3 DNA is TGTGCCAGCAGCCCAAACCTAGCGGGAGGGCAATACGAGCAGTACTTC. Its protein is CASSPNLAGGQYEQYF.